Listed below are T cell receptor beta chains from one sample, sequenced in a study of CD8+ T cells in alopecia areata. The method was immunoSEQ multiplex PCR; TCRdb's version includes in-frame clones alone and lacks a portion of them. Here the sample spans about 190,000 clones, 55% to 70% being singletons. The source material was CD4+ T cells sorted from blood, sampled at week 4, from a patient treated with tofacitinib. These receptors were collected from a human donor with alopecia areata. Each CDR3 is given with its conserved first and last residue. The order of the fields is J gene, V gene, clone size, D gene, CDR3 protein, CDR3 DNA. D genes are given only for firm matches. Where a row states a size, it is once, few, many or the class of an expanded clone; other rows omit it.

j_gene: TRBJ2-1; v_gene: TRBV23-1; abundance: few; d_gene: NA; CDR3aa: CASSQSWGTYNEQFF; CDR3nt: TGCGCCAGCAGTCAATCATGGGGAACCTACAATGAGCAGTTCTTC
j_gene: TRBJ2-7; v_gene: TRBV25-1; abundance: NA; d_gene: NA; CDR3aa: CASKDGYEQYF; CDR3nt: TGTGCCAGCAAGGATGGCTACGAGCAGTACTTC
j_gene: TRBJ2-1; v_gene: TRBV29-1; abundance: NA; d_gene: NA; CDR3aa: CSVAERDEQFF; CDR3nt: TGCAGCGTCGCCGAGAGGGATGAGCAGTTCTTC
j_gene: TRBJ1-1; v_gene: TRBV2; abundance: NA; d_gene: NA; CDR3aa: CASSADRITEAFF; CDR3nt: TGTGCCAGCAGCGCAGACAGGATCACTGAAGCTTTCTTT
j_gene: TRBJ1-2; v_gene: TRBV29-1; abundance: NA; d_gene: NA; CDR3aa: CSAKITAGGYTF; CDR3nt: TGCAGCGCCAAGATCACCGCGGGGGGCTACACCTTC
j_gene: TRBJ1-4; v_gene: TRBV18; abundance: NA; d_gene: TRBD1; CDR3aa: CASSPGTGDEKLFF; CDR3nt: TGTGCCAGCTCACCCGGGACAGGAGACGAAAAACTGTTTTTT
j_gene: TRBJ2-5; v_gene: TRBV25-1; abundance: NA; d_gene: NA; CDR3aa: CAANRGTRETQYF; CDR3nt: TGTGCCGCCAATCGGGGGACAAGAGAGACCCAGTACTTC
j_gene: TRBJ2-2; v_gene: TRBV5-4; abundance: once; d_gene: TRBD2; CDR3aa: CASSLPGAGMTGELFF; CDR3nt: TGTGCCAGCAGCCTACCGGGAGCGGGAATGACCGGGGAGCTGTTTTTT
j_gene: TRBJ2-1; v_gene: TRBV4-1; abundance: NA; d_gene: NA; CDR3aa: CASSHLDGPWRKSSYNEQFF; CDR3nt: TGCGCCAGCAGCCACCTGGACGGACCTTGGCGCAAGAGCTCCTACAATGAGCAGTTCTTC
j_gene: TRBJ2-2; v_gene: TRBV29-1; abundance: few; d_gene: TRBD1; CDR3aa: CSVVGQGATGELFF; CDR3nt: TGCAGCGTTGTTGGACAGGGGGCCACCGGGGAGCTGTTTTTT
j_gene: TRBJ2-7; v_gene: TRBV29-1; abundance: once; d_gene: NA; CDR3aa: CSVQGRQDYEQYF; CDR3nt: TGCAGCGTTCAGGGTCGCCAAGACTACGAGCAGTACTTC
j_gene: TRBJ2-2; v_gene: TRBV6-5; abundance: NA; d_gene: NA; CDR3aa: CASSYSYTGELFF; CDR3nt: TGTGCCAGCAGTTACTCCTACACCGGGGAGCTGTTTTTT
j_gene: TRBJ2-1; v_gene: TRBV7-2; abundance: few; d_gene: NA; CDR3aa: CASSLAYGPNNEQFF; CDR3nt: TGTGCCAGCAGCTTAGCCTATGGGCCGAACAATGAGCAGTTCTTC
j_gene: TRBJ2-5; v_gene: TRBV29-1; abundance: NA; d_gene: NA; CDR3aa: CSVDWMGTQYF; CDR3nt: TGCAGCGTTGACTGGATGGGGACCCAGTACTTC
j_gene: TRBJ1-1; v_gene: TRBV14; abundance: NA; d_gene: NA; CDR3aa: CASSRIAGTEAFF; CDR3nt: TGTGCCAGCAGCCGCATAGCGGGCACTGAAGCTTTCTTT
j_gene: TRBJ1-2; v_gene: TRBV27; abundance: NA; d_gene: TRBD1; CDR3aa: CASMPGTGKSGYTF; CDR3nt: TGTGCCAGCATGCCCGGGACAGGGAAATCCGGCTACACCTTC
j_gene: TRBJ1-1; v_gene: TRBV4-2; abundance: once; d_gene: TRBD1; CDR3aa: CASSPGTGLNTEAFF; CDR3nt: TGTGCCAGCAGCCCAGGGACAGGGCTGAACACTGAAGCTTTCTTT
j_gene: TRBJ1-1; v_gene: TRBV7-9; abundance: NA; d_gene: NA; CDR3aa: CASSPYGPNTEAFF; CDR3nt: TGTGCCAGCAGCCCTTATGGACCGAACACTGAAGCTTTCTTT